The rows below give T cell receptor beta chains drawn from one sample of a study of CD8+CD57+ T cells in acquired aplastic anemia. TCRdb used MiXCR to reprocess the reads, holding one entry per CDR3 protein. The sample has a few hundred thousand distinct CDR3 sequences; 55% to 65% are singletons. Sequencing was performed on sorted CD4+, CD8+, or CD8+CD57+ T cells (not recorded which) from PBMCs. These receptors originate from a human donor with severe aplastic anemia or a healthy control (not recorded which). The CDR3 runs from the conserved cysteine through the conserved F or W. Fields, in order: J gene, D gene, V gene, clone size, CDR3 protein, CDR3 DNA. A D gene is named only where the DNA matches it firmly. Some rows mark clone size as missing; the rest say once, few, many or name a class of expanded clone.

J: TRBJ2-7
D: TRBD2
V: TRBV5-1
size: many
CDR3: CASSLRPSGGQSSYEQYF
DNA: TGCGCCAGCAGCCTGCGGCCTAGCGGGGGGCAAAGCTCCTACGAGCAGTACTTC

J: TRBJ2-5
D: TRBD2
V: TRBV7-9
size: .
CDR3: CASSSGTSGVRAQYF
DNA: TGTGCCAGCAGCTCCGGGACTAGCGGGGTCAGGGCCCAGTACTTC

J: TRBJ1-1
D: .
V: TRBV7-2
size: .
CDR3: CASSQDWVKNTEAFF
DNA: TGTGCCAGCAGCCAAGACTGGGTGAAGAACACTGAAGCTTTCTTT

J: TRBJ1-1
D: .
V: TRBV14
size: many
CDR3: CASSVNGGTEAFF
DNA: TGTGCCAGCAGCGTTAACGGGGGTACTGAAGCTTTCTTT

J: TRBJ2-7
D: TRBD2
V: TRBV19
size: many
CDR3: CASSLLAGGHIDEQYF
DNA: TGTGCCAGTAGTCTATTAGCGGGGGGGCATATCGACGAGCAGTACTTC

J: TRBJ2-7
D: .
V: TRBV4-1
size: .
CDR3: CASSQGKVNYEQYF
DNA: TGCGCCAGCAGCCAAGGCAAGGTGAACTACGAGCAGTACTTC

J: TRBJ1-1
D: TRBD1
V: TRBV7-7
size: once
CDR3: CASSARWTGSGTEAFF
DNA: TGTGCTAGCAGCGCTCGTTGGACAGGGAGTGGAACTGAAGCTTTCTTT

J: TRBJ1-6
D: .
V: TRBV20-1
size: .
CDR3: CSASSLGGGAYNSPLHF
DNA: TGCAGTGCCAGCAGCCTAGGGGGGGGGGCCTATAATTCACCCCTCCACTTT

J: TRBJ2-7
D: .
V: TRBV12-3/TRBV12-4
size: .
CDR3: CASRLRDTSYEQYF
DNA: TGTGCCAGCAGACTCCGGGACACCTCCTACGAGCAGTACTTC

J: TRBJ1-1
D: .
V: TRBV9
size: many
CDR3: CASSVGGIMNTEAFF
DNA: TGTGCCAGCAGCGTAGGGGGGATCATGAACACTGAAGCTTTCTTT

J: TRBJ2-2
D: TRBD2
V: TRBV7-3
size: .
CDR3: CASSLTLAANTGELFF
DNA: TGTGCCAGCAGCTTAACGCTAGCGGCGAACACCGGGGAGCTGTTTTTT

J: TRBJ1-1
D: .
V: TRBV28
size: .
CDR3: CASRQGMREAFF
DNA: TGTGCCAGCAGGCAGGGGATGCGAGAAGCTTTCTTT

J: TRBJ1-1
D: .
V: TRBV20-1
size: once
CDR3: CSAPGLRAEAFF
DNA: TGCAGTGCCCCCGGCCTTCGCGCTGAAGCTTTCTTT

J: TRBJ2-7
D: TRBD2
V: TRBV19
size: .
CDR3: CASSNSGGRSYEQYF
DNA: TGTGCCAGTAGTAATAGCGGGGGGCGCTCCTACGAGCAGTACTTC

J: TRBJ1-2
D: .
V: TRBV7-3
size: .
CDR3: CASSQALGYGYTF
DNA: TGTGCCAGCAGTCAAGCCTTGGGCTATGGCTACACCTTC

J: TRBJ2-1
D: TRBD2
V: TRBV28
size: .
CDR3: CASAGTSARREFF
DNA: TGTGCCAGCGCCGGGACTAGCGCTCGTCGGGAGTTCTTC

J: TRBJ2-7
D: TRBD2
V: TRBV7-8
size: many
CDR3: CASSLGGGSYEQYF
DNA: TGTGCCAGCAGCTTAGGGGGGGGAAGCTACGAGCAGTACTTC

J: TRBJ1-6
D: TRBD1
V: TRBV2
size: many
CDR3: CASSEATGGNSPLHF
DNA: TGTGCCAGCAGTGAGGCGACAGGGGGAAATTCACCCCTCCACTTT

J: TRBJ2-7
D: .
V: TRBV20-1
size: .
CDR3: CSARGLMSSYEQYF
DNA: TGCAGTGCTAGGGGACTTATGAGCTCCTACGAGCAGTACTTC

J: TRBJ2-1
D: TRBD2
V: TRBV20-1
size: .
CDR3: CSALGLAGASSYNEQFF
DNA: TGCAGTGCTCTCGGACTAGCGGGGGCTAGCTCCTACAATGAGCAGTTCTTC

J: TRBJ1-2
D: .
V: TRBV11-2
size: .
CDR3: CASSPLPGPTSYGYTF
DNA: TGTGCCAGCAGCCCATTACCCGGACCGACCTCCTATGGCTACACCTTC

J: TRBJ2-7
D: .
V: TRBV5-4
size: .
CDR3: CASSLEGGLSYEQYF
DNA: TGTGCCAGCAGCTTGGAGGGGGGGCTCTCCTACGAGCAGTACTTC

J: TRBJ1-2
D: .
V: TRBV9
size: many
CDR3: CASTELGSNYGYTF
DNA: TGTGCCAGCACCGAACTAGGGTCTAACTATGGCTACACCTTC

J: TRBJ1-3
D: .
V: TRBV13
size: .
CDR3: CASSRPGAGNTIYF
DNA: TGTGCCAGCAGCAGACCAGGGGCTGGAAACACCATATATTTT

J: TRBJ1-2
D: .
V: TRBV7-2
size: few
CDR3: CASSLGGVRDYGYTF
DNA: TGTGCCAGCAGCTTAGGAGGGGTTCGTGACTATGGCTACACCTTC

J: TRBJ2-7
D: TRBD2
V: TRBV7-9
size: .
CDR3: CASSSWGGSLYEQYF
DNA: TGTGCCAGCAGTTCCTGGGGCGGGAGTTTGTACGAGCAGTACTTC

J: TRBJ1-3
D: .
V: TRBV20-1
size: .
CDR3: CSAPGQSGNTIYF
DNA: TGCAGTGCTCCGGGACAATCCGGAAACACCATATATTTT

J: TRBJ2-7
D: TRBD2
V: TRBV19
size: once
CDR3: CASSLGGTSGGSGQYF
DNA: TGTGCCAGCAGCTTAGGTGGGACTAGCGGGGGTAGCGGGCAGTACTTC

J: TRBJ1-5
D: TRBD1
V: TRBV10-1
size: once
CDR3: CASSTTGTGRQPQHF
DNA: TGCGCCAGCAGTACTACCGGGACAGGTCGTCAGCCCCAGCATTTT

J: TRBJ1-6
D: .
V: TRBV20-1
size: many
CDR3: CSAREPSYNSPLHF
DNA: TGCAGTGCTAGAGAGCCTTCCTATAATTCACCCCTCCACTTT

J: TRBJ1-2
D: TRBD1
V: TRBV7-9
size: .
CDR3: CASSSGGHGYTF
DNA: TGTGCCAGCAGCTCAGGGGGTCATGGCTACACCTTC

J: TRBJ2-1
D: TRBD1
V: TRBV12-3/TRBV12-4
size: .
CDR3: CASRAGGPGYNEQFF
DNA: TGTGCCAGCAGAGCAGGGGGTCCAGGGTACAATGAGCAGTTCTTC

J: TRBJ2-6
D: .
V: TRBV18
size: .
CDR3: CASSSDSGANVLTF
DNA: TGTGCCAGCTCAAGCGACTCTGGGGCCAACGTCCTGACTTTC

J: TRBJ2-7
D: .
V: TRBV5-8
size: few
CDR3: CASRLQGRPYEQYF
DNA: TGTGCCAGCCGGCTACAGGGACGCCCCTACGAGCAGTACTTC

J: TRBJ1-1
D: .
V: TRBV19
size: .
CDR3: CASSIRVRNTEAFF
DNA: TGTGCCAGTAGTATAAGGGTACGGAACACTGAAGCTTTCTTT

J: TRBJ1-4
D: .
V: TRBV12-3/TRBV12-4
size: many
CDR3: CASSLVEFATNEKLFF
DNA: TGTGCCAGCAGTTTAGTAGAGTTCGCAACTAATGAAAAACTGTTTTTT

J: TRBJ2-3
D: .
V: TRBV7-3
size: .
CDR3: CASSLGHTSSTDTQYF
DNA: TGCGCCAGCAGCTTGGGACATACCTCTAGCACAGATACGCAGTATTTT

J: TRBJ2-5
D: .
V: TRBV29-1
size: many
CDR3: CSVAEETQYF
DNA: TGCAGCGTTGCTGAAGAGACCCAGTACTTC

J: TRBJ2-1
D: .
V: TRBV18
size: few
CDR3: CASSPHTGGDNEQFF
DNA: TGTGCCAGCTCACCACATACAGGGGGGGACAATGAGCAGTTCTTC

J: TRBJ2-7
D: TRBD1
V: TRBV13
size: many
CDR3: CASRPPGQRYEQYF
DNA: TGTGCCAGCAGGCCACCGGGACAGAGATACGAGCAGTACTTC

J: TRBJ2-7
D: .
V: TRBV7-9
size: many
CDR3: CASSLATGYEQYF
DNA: TGTGCCAGCAGCTTAGCGACGGGCTACGAGCAGTACTTC

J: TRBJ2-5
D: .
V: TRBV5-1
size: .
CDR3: CASRLQETQYF
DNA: TGCGCCAGCAGGCTCCAAGAGACCCAGTACTTC